The clone carrying this T cell receptor beta chain was seen many times. Germline values: CDR1 GTSNPN, CDR2 SVGIG (reference sequence). Trimming took 3 bases from V and 5 from J; bases not matched to a gene: 15. The CDR3 contains 16 residues. From RNA, the CDR3 regions of TCR beta chains were amplified and sequenced. Second-round multiplex PCR followed a first-round RT-PCR using HTBI primers. TCRdb recomputed calls from the multiplex PCR reads with MiXCR, one row per CDR3 protein. The sample has 400,000 to 450,000 distinct CDR3 sequences, under 25% seen once. This sample stems from a study of Graves' ophthalmopathy and Graves' hyperthyroidism.

Sample: peripheral blood. The TCR originated in a woman under 30 with stable Graves' hyperthyroidism. This rearrangement joins TRBV30 to TRBJ2-7; 8 nucleotides line up with TRBD2. The CDR3 is CAWRELSRGRRNEQYF. DNA of the CDR3: TGTGCCTGGAGGGAACTCTCCCGCGGGAGGCGGAACGAGCAGTACTTC.